These T cell receptor beta chains were read from a single sample in a study of regulatory and conventional T cells in RAG deficiency. Measured with immunoSEQ multiplex PCR; TCRdb has only the in-frame clones, and not every one. The table lists tens of thousands of clones, 90% to 97% of them singletons, with over 0.35% in the top ten. Separately, the same data were catalogued under a study of regulatory T cells.

Sample: CD25- CD4+ T cells sorted from blood. The receptors originated from a human donor in good health. Each CDR3 is given with its conserved first and last residue. A D gene is named only where the DNA matches it firmly. Part of the rows lack a size; the others show once, few, many or a class for expanded clones.

TRBD2,TRBJ2-1,NA,TRBV2,TGTGCCAGCAGGCGCGGGACTAGCGGGATGAATGAGCAGTTCTTC,CASRRGTSGMNEQFF
TRBD1,TRBJ1-1,once,TRBV5-4,TGTGCCACCTACTGGAAACCGCGGGACAGGTTTATGAACACTGAAGCTTTCTTT,CATYWKPRDRFMNTEAFF
NA,TRBJ1-2,NA,TRBV6-5,TGTGCCAGCAGGTTAAGCGGCTATGGCTACACCTTC,CASRLSGYGYTF
NA,TRBJ1-5,NA,TRBV7-8,TGTGCCAGCAGCCCACGAGATCAGCCCCAGCATTTT,CASSPRDQPQHF
NA,TRBJ1-2,NA,TRBV7-2,NA,CASSLAWGTGTF
TRBD1,TRBJ2-3,NA,TRBV11-1,TGTGCCAGCAGCTTAAGGACAGGGAAGGTACCAGATACGCAGTATTTT,CASSLRTGKVPDTQYF
NA,TRBJ2-2,NA,TRBV7-6,TGTGCCAGCAGCTTAGCGTGGAAAGGGGCCACCGGGGAGCTGTTTTTT,CASSLAWKGATGELFF
TRBD1,TRBJ1-2,NA,TRBV9,TGTGCCAGCAGCTCGAGACGGGGACAGGGGATCGGTGGCTACACCTTC,CASSSRRGQGIGGYTF
TRBD1,TRBJ1-2,NA,TRBV5-4,TGTGCCAGCAGCTTAAACAGGGGGGGCAACTATGGCTACACCTTC,CASSLNRGGNYGYTF
NA,TRBJ1-4,NA,TRBV5-4,TGTGCCAGCAGCTTGGCGGAGAAACAGGGTGATGAAAAACTGTTTTTT,CASSLAEKQGDEKLFF
TRBD2,TRBJ2-2,NA,TRBV5-6,TGTGCCAGCAGCTTGAGGGGGCTAGCGGGACGCACCGGGGAGCTGTTTTTT,CASSLRGLAGRTGELFF
TRBD2,TRBJ2-3,NA,TRBV27,TGTGCCAGCAGTTTAAGGGTAGCGGGAGCCACCGTTTATACGCAGTATTTT,CASSLRVAGATVYTQYF
NA,TRBJ1-2,NA,TRBV2,TGTGCCAGCAGCCCCGACAGGTTCTCTGCCCCAGGCTATGGCTACACCTTC,CASSPDRFSAPGYGYTF
NA,TRBJ2-4,NA,TRBV19,TGTGCCAGTAGTATAGAGGTCCAGGGGTCAGCCAAAAACATTCAGTACTTC,CASSIEVQGSAKNIQYF
NA,TRBJ1-1,NA,TRBV11-2,TGTGCCAGCAGCTTAGCCCCAGAGGTGCTGAACACTGAAGCTTTCTTT,CASSLAPEVLNTEAFF
NA,TRBJ1-2,NA,TRBV9,TGTGCCAGCGCGAAAGTAGGAGATGGCTACACCTTC,CASAKVGDGYTF
NA,TRBJ1-1,NA,TRBV7-2,TGTGCCAGCAGAAACAGGGCGAACACTGAAGCTTTCTTT,CASRNRANTEAFF
NA,TRBJ2-7,NA,TRBV7-2,TGTGCCAGCAGCTTAGAACCGGGGTCCTACGAGCAGTACTTC,CASSLEPGSYEQYF
NA,TRBJ2-7,NA,TRBV2,TGTGCCAGCAGTGAAGAGGGGGACGAGCAGTACTTC,CASSEEGDEQYF
NA,TRBJ1-5,NA,TRBV7-2,TGTGCCAGCAGCTTAGAACCAGATCAGCCCCAGCATTTT,CASSLEPDQPQHF
TRBD2,TRBJ2-2,NA,TRBV25-1,TGTGCCAGCAGTGGACGGACTAGCGGGGCCGGGGAGCTGTTTTTT,CASSGRTSGAGELFF
NA,TRBJ1-5,NA,TRBV15,TGTGCCACCAGCCAAACAGGATTTGCTCAGCCCCAGCATTTT,CATSQTGFAQPQHF
NA,TRBJ1-6,NA,TRBV7-9,TGTGCCAGCACCGGGGTGAACTATAATTCACCCCTCCACTTT,CASTGVNYNSPLHF
TRBD1,TRBJ1-2,NA,TRBV19,TGTGCCAGTAGTCGGATGTGGGACAGGGCCAACTATGGCTACACCTTC,CASSRMWDRANYGYTF
TRBD1,TRBJ2-5,NA,TRBV29-1,TGCAGCGTTGCCCCGGGACAGGGGGAGACCCAGTACTTC,CSVAPGQGETQYF
NA,TRBJ2-5,NA,TRBV5-4,TGTGCCAGCAGCTTGGGGATCCAGGGGAGAGAGACCCAGTACTTC,CASSLGIQGRETQYF
NA,TRBJ2-2,NA,TRBV5-1,TGCGCCAGCAGCTTGGGGCTCCGCACCGGGGAGCTGTTTTTT,CASSLGLRTGELFF
NA,TRBJ2-1,NA,TRBV4-1,TGCGCCAGCAGCCAGGGGCGGAGGGACAATGAGCAGTTCTTC,CASSQGRRDNEQFF
NA,TRBJ2-3,once,TRBV29-1,TGCAGCGTTGCTTTCTCTGATACGCAGTATTTT,CSVAFSDTQYF
TRBD1,TRBJ2-3,NA,TRBV5-1,TGCGCCAGCAGCCCCGGGGACAGGGGGCTAACAGATACGCAGTATTTT,CASSPGDRGLTDTQYF
NA,TRBJ1-2,NA,TRBV27,TGTGCCAGCAGTTTATACGGGGGGCGCAGCGATGGCTACACCTTC,CASSLYGGRSDGYTF
NA,TRBJ2-1,NA,TRBV6-5,TGTGCCAGCAGTTACGAGGCAGGGGCCTACAATGAGCAGTTCTTC,CASSYEAGAYNEQFF
NA,TRBJ2-2,NA,TRBV21-1,TGTGCCAGCAGCAAAGAATCCGGGACAGGGGGCTACACCGGGGAGCTGTTTTTT,CASSKESGTGGYTGELFF